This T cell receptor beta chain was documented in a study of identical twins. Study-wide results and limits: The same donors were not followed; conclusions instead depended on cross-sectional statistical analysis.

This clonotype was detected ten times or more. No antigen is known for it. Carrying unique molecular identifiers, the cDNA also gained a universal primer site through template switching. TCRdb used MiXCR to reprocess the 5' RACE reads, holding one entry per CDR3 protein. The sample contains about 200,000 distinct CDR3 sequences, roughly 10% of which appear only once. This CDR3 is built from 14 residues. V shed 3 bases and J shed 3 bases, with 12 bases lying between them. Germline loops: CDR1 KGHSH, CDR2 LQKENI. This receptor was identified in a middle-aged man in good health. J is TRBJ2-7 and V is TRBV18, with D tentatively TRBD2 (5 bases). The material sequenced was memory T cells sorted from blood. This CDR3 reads CASSPASGSYEQYF. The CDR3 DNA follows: TGTGCCAGCTCACCCGCGTCGGGGAGCTACGAGCAGTACTTC.